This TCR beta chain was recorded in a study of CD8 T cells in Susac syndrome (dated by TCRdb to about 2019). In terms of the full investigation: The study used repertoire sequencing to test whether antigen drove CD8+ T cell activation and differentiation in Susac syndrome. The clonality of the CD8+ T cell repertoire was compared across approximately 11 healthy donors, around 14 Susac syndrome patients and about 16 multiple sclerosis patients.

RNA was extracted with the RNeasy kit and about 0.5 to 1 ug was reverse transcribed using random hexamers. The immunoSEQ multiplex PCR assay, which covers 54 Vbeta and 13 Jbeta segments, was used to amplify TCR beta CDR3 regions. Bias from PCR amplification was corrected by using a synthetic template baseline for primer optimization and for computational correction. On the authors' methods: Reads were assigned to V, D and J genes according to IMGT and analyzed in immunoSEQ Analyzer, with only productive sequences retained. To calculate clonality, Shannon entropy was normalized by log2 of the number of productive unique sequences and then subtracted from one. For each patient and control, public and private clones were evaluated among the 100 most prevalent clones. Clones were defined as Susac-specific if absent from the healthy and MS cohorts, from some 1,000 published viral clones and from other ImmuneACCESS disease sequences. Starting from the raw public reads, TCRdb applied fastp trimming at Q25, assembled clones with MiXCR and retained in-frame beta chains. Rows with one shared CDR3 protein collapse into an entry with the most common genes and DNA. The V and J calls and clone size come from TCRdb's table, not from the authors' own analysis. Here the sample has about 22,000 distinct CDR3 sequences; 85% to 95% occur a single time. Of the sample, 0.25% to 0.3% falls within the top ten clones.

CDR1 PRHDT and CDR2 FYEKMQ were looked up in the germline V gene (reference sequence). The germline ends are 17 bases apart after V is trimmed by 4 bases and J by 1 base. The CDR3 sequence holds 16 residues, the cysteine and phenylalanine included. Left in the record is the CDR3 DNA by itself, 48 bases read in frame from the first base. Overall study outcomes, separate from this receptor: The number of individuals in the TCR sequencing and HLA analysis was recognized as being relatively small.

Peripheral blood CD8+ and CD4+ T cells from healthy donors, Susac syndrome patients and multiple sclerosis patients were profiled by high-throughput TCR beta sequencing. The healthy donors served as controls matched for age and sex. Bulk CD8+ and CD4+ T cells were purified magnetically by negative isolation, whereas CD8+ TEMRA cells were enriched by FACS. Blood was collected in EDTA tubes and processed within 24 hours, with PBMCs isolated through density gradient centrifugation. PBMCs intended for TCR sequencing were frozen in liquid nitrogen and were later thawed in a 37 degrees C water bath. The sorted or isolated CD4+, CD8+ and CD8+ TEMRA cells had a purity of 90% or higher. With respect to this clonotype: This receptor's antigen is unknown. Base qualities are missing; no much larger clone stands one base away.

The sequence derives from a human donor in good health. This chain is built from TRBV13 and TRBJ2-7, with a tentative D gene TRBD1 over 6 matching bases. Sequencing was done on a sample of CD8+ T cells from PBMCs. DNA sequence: TGTGCCAGCAGCTCTAATCCGGGACATGAATCCTACGAGCAGTACTTC. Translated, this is CASSSNPGHESYEQYF.